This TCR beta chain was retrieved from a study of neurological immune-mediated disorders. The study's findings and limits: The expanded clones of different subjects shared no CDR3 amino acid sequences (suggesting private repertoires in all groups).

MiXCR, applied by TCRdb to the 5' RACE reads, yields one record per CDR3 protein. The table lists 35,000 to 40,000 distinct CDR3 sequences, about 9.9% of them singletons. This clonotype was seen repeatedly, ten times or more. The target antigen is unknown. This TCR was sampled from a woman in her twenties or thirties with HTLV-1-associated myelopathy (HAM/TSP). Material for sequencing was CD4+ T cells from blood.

The CDR3 bases are TGTGCCAGCAGCCCCGGACAGGGTACTCAGCCCCAGCATTTT. It translates to CASSPGQGTQPQHF. This chain uses TRBV5-8 with TRBJ1-5; TRBD1 matches 8 bases. There are 14 residues in the CDR3. Germline V gives CDR1 SGHTS, CDR2 YDEGEE. J lost 6 bases, V lost 4 bases, and 6 bases had no gene match.